This record covers a single T cell receptor beta chain. Antigen: not known. This beta chain lies outside the target of a library built for alpha chains; its clone size means little. TCRdb reprocessed the 5' RACE reads with MiXCR, giving one entry per CDR3 protein. Here the sample spans thousands of distinct CDR3 sequences, 35% to 40% being singletons. The CDR3 is made up of 17 amino acids. The J segment lost 1 base and the V segment lost 6 bases, leaving 13 bases of the junction unmatched. Germline CDR1 and CDR2: DFQATT and SNEGSKA (reference sequence). The sample originates from a study of spatial heterogeneity in lung cancer. Study observations and caveats: One measure, the expanded intratumoral alpha and beta TCR count, tracked tumor mutation counts.

Time point meaning: sample taken at primary tumor resection. Sequencing covered unsorted whole RNA taken from tumor, nontumor lung or frozen PBMC. The TCR was taken from a male donor with early-stage non-small cell lung cancer. The sample consisted of lung tumor tissue, taken at surgery. The gene calls are TRBV20-1 and TRBJ2-3; 10 nucleotides match TRBD2. The CDR3 bases are TGCAGTGCCAGTCCGCTAGCGGGGGAAGTGGGCACAGATACGCAGTATTTT. Translating gives CSASPLAGEVGTDTQYF.